This T cell receptor beta chain emerged from a study of T cells after yellow fever vaccination. Study outcomes and limitations: Researchers noted that a small share of clonotypes showed up in both CD4 and CD8 compartments. Re-detected after boosting: most primary clones, almost 98% of CD4 and 80% to 90% of CD8. Contaminants from the bulk population, in the form of abundant clonotypes, could be found in FACS-sorted repertoires.

The V end was cut by 4 bases, the J end by 3 bases, with 3 bases between. In germline, CDR1 is SNHLY, CDR2 FYNNEI. The CDR3 is made up of 12 amino acids. 5'RACE template switching produced TCR cDNA carrying a universal primer site and UMIs. From the 5' RACE reads, TCRdb called clonotypes with MiXCR, one entry per CDR3 protein. Of around 310,000 distinct CDR3 sequences detected, over 8% appear once; the ten largest clones hold 15% to 20%. This clonotype occurred a few times. Its matching antigen is unknown. The V gene is TRBV2, the J gene TRBJ1-4; D is undetermined. The specimen was PBMCs, collected on the day of the first yellow fever vaccination. This TCR was sampled from a man younger than 35 who received the YFV17D yellow fever vaccine. The CDR3 spells CASSGANEKLFF. The CDR3 DNA follows: TGTGCCAGCAGTGGTGCTAATGAAAAACTGTTTTTT. Full variable domain (missing parts from reference TRBV2 and TRBJ1-4): EPEVTQTPSHQVTQMGQEVILRCVPISNHLYFYWYRQILGQKVEFLVSFYNNEISEKSEIFDDQFSVERPDGSNFTLKIRSTKLEDSAMYFCASSGANEKLFFGSGTQLSVL.